This passage covers 27 T cell receptor beta chains from one sample sequenced in a study of Ad26.COV2.S vaccination and SARS-CoV-2 variants. Noted treatment: around 19 received Ad26.COV2.S at low or high dose, single or two shots; roughly 5 received placebo; per-sample allocation not given. Material that was analyzed had been drawn on day 63 after the first vaccine or placebo injection. Method: immunoSEQ multiplex PCR; TCRdb's copy keeps in-frame clones and lacks some. The top ten hold 2% to 2.5% of the sample, which has 300,000 to 350,000 clones, about 82% seen once. The sequenced sample was peripheral blood, obtained in a trial of Ad26.COV2.S vaccine versus placebo. Receptors originate from a person between 18 and 65 years old who received the Ad26.COV2.S COVID-19 vaccine or a placebo.

The gene calls are TRBV3-1 (or the pseudogene TRBV3-2) and TRBJ1-3; D possibly corresponds to TRBD1 (5 bases). Deletions cut 0 bases from V and 0 bases from J, with 12 bases between. Germline CDR1 is LGHDT and CDR2 is YNNKEL (reference sequence). This CDR3 region has 17 residues. CDR3 sequence reads: CASSQDWGSDSGNTIYF. DNA for the CDR3: TGTGCCAGCAGCCAAGATTGGGGCAGCGACTCTGGAAACACCATATATTTT.

V gene TRBV18 combines with J gene TRBJ1-2; D not certain. This CDR3 is built from 15 residues. Per the germline V gene, CDR1 is KGHSH and CDR2 is LQKENI. Deletions cut 2 bases from V and 1 base from J, with 11 bases between. The CDR3 DNA sequence: TGTGCCAGCTCACCAAACACAGCCATTAACTATGGCTACACCTTC. Its translation is CASSPNTAINYGYTF.

The rearrangement joins TRBV19 to TRBJ1-1; D may be TRBD1 (6 bases). The length of the CDR3 is 12 residues. From germline, CDR1 is LNHDA and CDR2 SQIVND (reference sequence). V was clipped by 9 bases and J by 6 bases, with 14 bases between them. Written as DNA, the CDR3 is TGTGCCAGCAACGGACAGTTCGCTGAAGCTTTCTTT. Translated: CASNGQFAEAFF. Full variable domain (missing parts from reference TRBV19 and TRBJ1-1): DGGITQSPKYLFRKEGQNVTLSCEQNLNHDAMYWYRQDPGQGLRLIYYSQIVNDFQKGDIAEGYSVSREKKESFPLTVTSAQKNPTAFYLCASNGQFAEAFFGQGTRLTVV.

The chain combines TRBV4-2 with TRBJ2-3, with 9 bases fitting TRBD2. The CDR3 has 17 amino acids. Germline trimming cut 0 bases from V and 3 bases from J; bases unmatched to any gene: 7. Per the germline V gene, CDR1 is LGHNA and CDR2 is YNFKEQ. The CDR3 region has the DNA TGTGCCAGCAGCCAAGAGAAGGGCGGGGGGGCGACAGATACGCAGTATTTT. Protein product: CASSQEKGGGATDTQYF.

The chain links TRBV30 to TRBJ2-5, with D uncertain. Germline assignment: CDR1 GTSNPN and CDR2 SVGIG (reference sequence). This CDR3 has 12 amino acids. Trimming pared 2 bases from V and 8 bases from J, leaving 12 bases between. As DNA, the CDR3 is TGTGCCTGGAGTCCTTCCTTGATCACCCAGTACTTC. Protein: CAWSPSLITQYF.

This sequence joins TRBV3-1 (or the pseudogene TRBV3-2) and TRBJ2-7; D remains unclear. The ends were cut back, 1 base at V and 6 bases at J, with 19 bases in the middle. This CDR3 region has 16 residues. Germline lookup yields CDR1 LGHDT and CDR2 YNNKEL (reference sequence). CDR3 nucleotide sequence: TGTGCCAGCAGCCAAGTGGGTCGGATCCAGGCAGGCGAGCAGTACTTC. It yields the protein CASSQVGRIQAGEQYF.

The gene calls are TRBV7-8 and TRBJ2-5; D not resolved. The germline V and J ends were trimmed by 5 bases and 5 bases, with 18 bases remaining between them. The CDR3 runs to 15 residues. The germline V gene has CDR1 SGHVS and CDR2 FQNEAQ. DNA of the CDR3: TGTGCCAGCAGCCCGAGGCCTCACCTGGGGGAGACCCAGTACTTC. As protein: CASSPRPHLGETQYF.

The rearrangement links TRBV29-1 to TRBJ2-1, with 7 bases matching TRBD2. Germline lookup yields CDR1 SQVTM and CDR2 ANQGSEA. V lost 7 bases to trimming and J lost 1 base; unmatched junction nucleotides: 7. The CDR3 length is 14 residues. CDR3 sequence: CSAVLAPSYNEQFF. Here the CDR3 DNA reads TGCAGCGCTGTACTAGCGCCATCCTACAATGAGCAGTTCTTC.

A few counts support this clone. The CDR3 spells CASGGDSLGGNTIYF. CDR3 DNA: TGTGCCAGCGGTGGGGACAGTTTAGGTGGAAACACCATATATTTT. The chain couples TRBV2 to TRBJ1-3; 7 bases agree with TRBD1. CDR1 is SNHLY and CDR2 is FYNNEI in the germline V gene. This CDR3 region has 15 residues. Trimming cost V 8 bases and J 3 bases; bases outside gene matches: 10.

Here the CDR3 reads CASRLVRTGGTEAFF. The CDR3, as DNA: TGTGCAAGTCGCTTAGTACGGACAGGGGGAACTGAAGCTTTCTTT. The chain carries TRBV12-2 and TRBJ1-1; the table's D call, TRBD1, was not checked against the DNA. TRBV12-2 is noted as a pseudogene. The CDR3 runs 15 residues.

This rearrangement joins TRBV10-2 to TRBJ2-7; D is ambiguous. With 3 bases removed from V and 5 bases from J, the gap between germline ends came to 17 bases. CDR3 length equals 15 residues. The germline V gene has CDR1 WSHSY and CDR2 SAAADI. CDR3 sequence (DNA): TGCGCCAGCAGTGATCGTGGGTCAAGGCCCCACGAGCAGTACTTC. It is translated as CASSDRGSRPHEQYF.

The gene calls are TRBV6-5 and TRBJ1-2; TRBD1 matches 8 bases. V shed 6 bases, J shed 7 bases, and the junction held 10 bases outside the gene matches. Germline V CDR1 and CDR2: MNHEY, SVGAGI. The CDR3 runs 14 residues. The CDR3 region is CASSQGAGNAGYTF. For the CDR3, the DNA is TGTGCCAGCAGCCAGGGGGCGGGGAACGCTGGCTACACCTTC.

The V call is TRBV29-1, the J call TRBJ1-5; 7 bases are shared with TRBD1. The CDR3 is 14 residues long. V was clipped by 6 bases and J by 1 base; unmatched bases: 6. From germline, CDR1 is SQVTM and CDR2 ANQGSEA. The CDR3 sequence: CSVSEQGSNQPQHF. Written as DNA, the CDR3 is TGCAGCGTCTCCGAACAGGGGAGCAATCAGCCCCAGCATTTT.

The chain uses TRBV6-1 and TRBJ1-2, with D possibly matching TRBD1 (6 bases). The CDR3 length is 17 residues. From germline, CDR1 is MNHNS and CDR2 SASEGT. V lost 0 bases, J lost 6 bases, and 20 bases lay in between. The CDR3 sequence: CASSEAGTWGTFNGYTF. The CDR3 DNA follows: TGTGCCAGCAGTGAAGCTGGGACTTGGGGGACATTTAATGGCTACACCTTC.

This chain connects TRBV6-5 to TRBJ1-2; 8 bases agree with TRBD1. The CDR3 spans 14 residues. The germline CDR1 and CDR2 sequences are MNHEY and SVGAGI. The J segment lost 4 bases and the V segment lost 6 bases, leaving 7 bases of the junction unmatched. CDR3 sequence: CASSVDREGYGYTF. CDR3 DNA sequence: TGTGCCAGCAGCGTGGACAGGGAGGGCTATGGCTACACCTTC.

This sequence joins TRBV10-3 and TRBJ2-3; D remains unclear. The V end was cut by 6 bases, the J end by 0 bases, with 13 bases between. CDR3 length: 15 amino acids. Germline V lookup: CDR1 ENHRY, CDR2 SYGVKD. CDR3 in amino acids: CAIRGLSSSTDTQYF. The CDR3 DNA is TGTGCCATCAGGGGCCTCAGCTCTAGCACAGATACGCAGTATTTT.

The CDR3 sequence is CASSARKRDQPQHF. The CDR3 nucleotides are TGTGCCAGCAGTGCTCGAAAAAGGGACCAGCCCCAGCATTTT. The chain links TRBV2 to TRBJ1-5; TRBD1 might be the D (5 bases). Germline values: CDR1 SNHLY, CDR2 FYNNEI. The CDR3 spans 14 residues. Between the trimmed V and J ends, which lost 4 bases and 7 bases, there was a span of 14 bases.

The rearrangement links TRBV5-4 to TRBJ2-2; 8 nucleotides match TRBD1. The CDR3 runs 14 residues. The V segment lost 4 bases and the J segment 11 bases; nucleotides outside the gene matches: 10. The germline V gene has CDR1 SGHNT and CDR2 YYREEE (reference sequence). The CDR3 nucleotides read TGTGCCAGCAGCCTTGGACAGGGAGAGAGAGAGCTGTTTTTT. Protein sequence: CASSLGQGERELFF.

As concerns this clone: Within the sample, other DNA sequences also encode this same CDR3. The chain couples TRBV3-1 (or the pseudogene TRBV3-2) to TRBJ2-7; the D gene is possibly TRBD2 (5 bases). Germline CDR1 reads LGHDT; CDR2 reads YNNKEL (reference sequence). The CDR3 runs to 15 residues. V lost 0 bases to trimming and J lost 3 bases, with 12 bases between them. CDR3 in amino acids: CASSQDRTSGYEQYF. Written as DNA, the CDR3 is TGTGCCAGCAGCCAAGATCGGACTTCTGGCTACGAGCAGTACTTC.

The chain uses TRBV7-9 and TRBJ1-2; 7 bases are shared with TRBD1. Germline CDR1 and CDR2: SEHNR and FQNEAQ (reference sequence). V shed 5 bases and J 2 bases; nucleotides not matched to a gene: 8. The CDR3 is 15 amino acids. The CDR3 loop reads CASSLSPTGNYGYTF. The CDR3 coding sequence is TGTGCCAGCAGCCTAAGCCCGACAGGGAACTATGGCTACACCTTC.

Concerning this clone: An end of the junction differs from the germline gene, which may be a read error. This chain links TRBV20-1 with TRBJ2-4, with TRBD1 identical over 7 bases. The CDR3 has 9 residues. Germline CDR1 is DFQATT and CDR2 is SNEGSKA (reference sequence). As DNA, the CDR3 is TGCAGTGCCTTGGACAGGTCCCTTTTC. Translation gives CSALDRSLF.

The rearrangement uses TRBV19 and TRBJ2-2; tentative D call: TRBD2 (6 bases). Germline V CDR1 and CDR2: LNHDA, SQIVND (reference sequence). CDR3 length: 14 residues. The V gene lost 7 bases and the J gene lost 6 bases, with 15 bases spanning the gap. CDR3: CASNIGGYAGELFF. The CDR3 DNA reads TGTGCCAGTAACATCGGAGGGTACGCCGGGGAGCTGTTTTTT.

CDR3 DNA: TGTGCCAGCAGTTCAATCGGTATCATATACGAGCAGTACTTC. Translation gives CASSSIGIIYEQYF. The chain is built from TRBV2 and TRBJ2-7, with no clear D. This CDR3 is 14 amino acids long. CDR1 is SNHLY, CDR2 FYNNEI, per germline. Trimming took 5 bases from V and 4 from J, leaving 15 bases between them.

The chain recombines TRBV19 with TRBJ1-2; a weak D match, TRBD1 (6 bases). Germline V gene sequence: CDR1 LNHDA, CDR2 SQIVND (reference sequence). The CDR3 runs to 18 residues. The V end lost 0 bases, the J end lost 4 bases, and 21 bases lay between the germline ends. The CDR3: CASSIDFRGVGPTYGYTF. CDR3 sequence (DNA): TGTGCCAGTAGTATAGATTTCAGGGGAGTTGGACCCACCTATGGCTACACCTTC.

The chain links TRBV7-9 to TRBJ1-1; no definite D call. This CDR3 has 12 amino acids. V was shortened by 6 bases and J by 1 base, with 6 bases between the two germline ends. Germline CDR1 and CDR2: SEHNR and FQNEAQ (reference sequence). In DNA form, the CDR3 reads TGTGCCAGCAGTGCTCGGAACACTGAAGCTTTCTTT. This sequence encodes CASSARNTEAFF. Full variable domain (missing parts from reference TRBV7-9 and TRBJ1-1): DTGVSQNPRHKITKRGQNVTFRCDPISEHNRLYWYRQTLGQGPEFLTYFQNEAQLEKSRLLSDRFSAERPKGSFSTLEIQRTEQGDSAMYLCASSARNTEAFFGQGTRLTVV.

The CDR3 coding sequence is TGTGCCAGCAGCCGGAGCGGGGCGTACCAAGAGACCCAGTACTTC. Translating gives CASSRSGAYQETQYF. This chain links TRBV7-2 with TRBJ2-5, with 7 bases that match TRBD2. The CDR3 covers 15 residues. Germline lookup yields CDR1 SGHTA and CDR2 FQGNSA. J gave up 0 bases and V 5 bases, and 6 bases lay outside the gene matches.

This chain links TRBV4-1 with TRBJ2-3; 7 bases are a match to TRBD1. After removal of 4 bases from V and 0 bases from J, the junction contained 16 bases not matched to a gene. The CDR3 extends over 19 amino acids. Germline V lookup: CDR1 MGHRA, CDR2 YSYEKL. In DNA form, the CDR3 reads TGCGCCAGCAGCCCCGCCCTTTTCGACAGGGCAACTAGCACAGATACGCAGTATTTT. Residues: CASSPALFDRATSTDTQYF.